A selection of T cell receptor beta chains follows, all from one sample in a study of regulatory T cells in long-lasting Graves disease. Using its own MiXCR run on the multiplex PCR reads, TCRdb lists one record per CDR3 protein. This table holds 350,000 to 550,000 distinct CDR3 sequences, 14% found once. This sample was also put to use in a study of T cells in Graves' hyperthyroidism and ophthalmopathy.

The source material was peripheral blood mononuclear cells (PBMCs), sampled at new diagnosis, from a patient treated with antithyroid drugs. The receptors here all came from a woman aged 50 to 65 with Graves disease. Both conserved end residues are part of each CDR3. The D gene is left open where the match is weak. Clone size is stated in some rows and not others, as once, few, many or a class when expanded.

TGTGCCAGCAGTTCCTCGTTGGACCGCCGGGACAGGGTGTCCGGGGAGCTGTTTTTT	CASSSSLDRRDRVSGELFF	19	TRBJ2-2	TRBD1	TRBV27	.
TGCAGTGCTAGAGGAGGGACAGGCTATAGCAATCAGCCCCAGCATTTT	CSARGGTGYSNQPQHF	16	TRBJ1-5	TRBD1	TRBV20-1	many
TGCGCCAGCAGCGCCGGGACAGGGTCGGGTGGCTACAATGAGCAGTTCTTC	CASSAGTGSGGYNEQFF	17	TRBJ2-1	TRBD1	TRBV5-1	.
TGTGCCAGCAGTACCGGACAGGGGTGGGCCAACGTCCTGACTTTC	CASSTGQGWANVLTF	15	TRBJ2-6	TRBD1	TRBV6-1	few
TGCAGTGCTAAGGACAGGATAATGGGGACGGGAAATCAGCCCCAGCATTTT	CSAKDRIMGTGNQPQHF	17	TRBJ1-5	TRBD1	TRBV20-1	many
TGTGCCAGCAGCTTAGCAGGCAGGACCTTTCCCTACGAGCAGTACTTC	CASSLAGRTFPYEQYF	16	TRBJ2-7	.	TRBV7-8	many
TGCGCCAGCACCGAAACCGGGACCGTCTCGAGAGAGCAGTACTTC	CASTETGTVSREQYF	15	TRBJ2-7	.	TRBV5-1	.
TGTGCCAGTAGTAAGCGGGAGGGAGTCGCAGATACGCAGTATTTT	CASSKREGVADTQYF	15	TRBJ2-3	TRBD2	TRBV19	.
TGTGCCAGCAGTTACGTGGGACAGGGGGGGCCCCAGCATTTT	CASSYVGQGGPQHF	14	TRBJ1-5	TRBD1	TRBV6-2/TRBV6-3	.
TGTGCCAGTACCGCAGCGGGAGGGCCGTACGAGCAGTACTTC	CASTAAGGPYEQYF	14	TRBJ2-7	TRBD2	TRBV19	few
TGTGCCATCAGTGCCCGGACAGTTAATTCACCCCTCCACTTT	CAISARTVNSPLHF	14	TRBJ1-6	.	TRBV10-3	many
TGTGCCAGCTCGGAAGACAGGTCCGGGGAGCTGTTTTTT	CASSEDRSGELFF	13	TRBJ2-2	.	TRBV18	many
TGTGCCAGCAGCCCCCCCGGACTAGCCCGAGAAGAGGAGCTGTTTTTT	CASSPPGLAREEELFF	16	TRBJ2-2	TRBD2	TRBV5-6	.
TGTGCCAGCAGCGTAACAGGGACTACTGGGGCCAACGTCCTGACTTTC	CASSVTGTTGANVLTF	16	TRBJ2-6	.	TRBV9	few
TGTGCCAGCAGTTACGAGGAACCAGGGGGCGGTTCACCCCTCCACTTT	CASSYEEPGGGSPLHF	16	TRBJ1-6	TRBD1	TRBV6-9	few